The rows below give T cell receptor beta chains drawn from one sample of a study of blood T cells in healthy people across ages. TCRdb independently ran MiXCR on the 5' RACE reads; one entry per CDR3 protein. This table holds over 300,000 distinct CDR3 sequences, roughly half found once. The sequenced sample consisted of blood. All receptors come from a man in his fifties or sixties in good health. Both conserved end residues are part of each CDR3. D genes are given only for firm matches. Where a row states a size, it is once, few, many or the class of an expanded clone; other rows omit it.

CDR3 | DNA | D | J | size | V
CASTEGYSGANVLTF | TGTGCCAGCACGGAGGGGTACTCTGGGGCCAACGTCCTGACTTTC | - | TRBJ2-6 | - | TRBV28
CASSQEGHRNEKLFF | TGCGCCAGCAGCCAAGAAGGGCACAGGAATGAAAAACTGTTTTTT | - | TRBJ1-4 | few | TRBV4-3
CASSYRASANGAYEQYF | TGTGCCAGCAGTTACAGGGCTAGCGCTAATGGGGCCTACGAGCAGTACTTC | - | TRBJ2-7 | - | TRBV6-5
CAIGLVNSGNEQFF | TGTGCCATCGGCCTAGTGAACTCGGGAAATGAGCAGTTCTTC | - | TRBJ2-1 | - | TRBV10-3
CASSVAGGGETQYF | TGTGCCAGCAGCGTAGCGGGAGGGGGAGAGACCCAGTACTTC | TRBD2 | TRBJ2-5 | - | TRBV7-3
CATSRETSGRDTQYF | TGTGCCACCAGCAGGGAGACTAGCGGTCGAGATACGCAGTATTTT | TRBD2 | TRBJ2-3 | - | TRBV15
CASSYRKGEAFF | TGTGCCAGCAGTTACCGGAAAGGGGAAGCTTTCTTT | - | TRBJ1-1 | few | TRBV6-5
CRTRQGGATDQYF | TGCAGAACCAGACAGGGTGGGGCAACCGACCAGTACTTC | TRBD1 | TRBJ2-5 | - | TRBV29-1
CSVDLAGSRPQYF | TGCAGCGTTGACCTAGCAGGATCTAGGCCGCAGTATTTT | - | TRBJ2-3 | - | TRBV29-1
CSARDQRVASNTGELFF | TGCAGTGCTAGAGATCAAAGGGTAGCGTCGAACACCGGGGAGCTGTTTTTT | - | TRBJ2-2 | - | TRBV20-1
CASSQEGLEGYTF | TGTGCCAGCAGCCAAGAGGGACTAGAGGGCTACACCTTC | - | TRBJ1-2 | - | TRBV4-2
CASSLVGQAGGEQYF | TGTGCCAGCAGCTTAGTAGGCCAGGCAGGAGGCGAGCAGTACTTC | - | TRBJ2-7 | - | TRBV7-2
CASSGWISEQYF | TGTGCCAGCAGTGGATGGATTAGCGAGCAGTACTTC | - | TRBJ2-7 | - | TRBV6-1
CSAFSNRGETQYF | TGCAGTGCCTTTTCAAACAGGGGAGAGACCCAGTACTTC | TRBD1 | TRBJ2-5 | once | TRBV20-1
CASSPVSATNYGYTF | TGCGCCAGCAGCCCCGTGTCAGCCACTAACTATGGCTACACCTTC | - | TRBJ1-2 | - | TRBV5-1
CSAGRWGAGTEAFF | TGCAGCGCCGGAAGGTGGGGGGCTGGCACTGAAGCTTTCTTT | - | TRBJ1-1 | once | TRBV29-1
CATSRDRAVLYNEQFF | TGTGCCACCAGCAGAGATCGGGCAGTTCTCTACAATGAGCAGTTCTTC | - | TRBJ2-1 | - | TRBV15
CSARIGQRVYGYTF | TGCAGTGCTCGTATCGGACAGAGAGTCTATGGCTACACCTTC | - | TRBJ1-2 | - | TRBV20-1
CASSLNRGPSNEKLFF | TGCGCCAGCAGCCTTAACAGGGGGCCATCTAATGAAAAACTGTTTTTT | TRBD1 | TRBJ1-4 | - | TRBV5-1
CASSYRQGAYEQYF | TGTGCCAGCAGCTATCGACAGGGGGCCTACGAGCAGTACTTC | TRBD1 | TRBJ2-7 | - | TRBV7-3
CASSGRGGQGHNEQYF | TGTGCCAGCAGCGGCCGGGGGGGACAGGGACACAATGAGCAGTACTTC | - | TRBJ2-7 | once | TRBV11-1
CSVAGGESYEQYF | TGCAGCGTGGCGGGAGGGGAGAGCTACGAGCAGTACTTC | TRBD2 | TRBJ2-7 | once | TRBV29-1
CAWSTGNYEQYF | TGTGCCTGGAGTACAGGGAACTACGAGCAGTACTTC | - | TRBJ2-7 | few | TRBV30
CASSTPNSYNEQFF | TGTGCCAGCAGTACGCCGAACTCCTACAATGAGCAGTTCTTC | - | TRBJ2-1 | - | TRBV27
CASSKDGPYEQYF | TGTGCCAGCAGCAAGGACGGACCCTACGAGCAGTACTTC | - | TRBJ2-7 | few | TRBV21-1
CSVDKTGDVYEQYF | TGCAGCGTCGACAAGACAGGGGACGTCTACGAGCAGTACTTC | TRBD1 | TRBJ2-7 | - | TRBV29-1
CASSKRDGLYNEQFF | TGTGCCAGTAGTAAGAGGGACGGATTATACAATGAGCAGTTCTTC | - | TRBJ2-1 | - | TRBV19
CATAGTRGYEQYF | TGTGCCACCGCGGGGACACGTGGCTACGAGCAGTACTTC | - | TRBJ2-7 | few | TRBV7-2
CASSLAETGDPYEQYF | TGTGCCAGCAGCTTAGCGGAGACAGGGGACCCCTACGAGCAGTACTTC | TRBD1 | TRBJ2-7 | - | TRBV7-2
CASSIDRGLETQYF | TGCGCCAGCAGCATCGACAGGGGGCTAGAGACCCAGTACTTC | TRBD1 | TRBJ2-5 | once | TRBV5-1
CASSEAGSLGGYTF | TGTGCCAGCAGTGAGGCGGGGTCTCTTGGGGGCTACACCTTC | - | TRBJ1-2 | - | TRBV6-1
CASSPGRAAASANYGYTF | TGTGCCAGCAGCCCGGGCCGGGCCGCTGCTTCGGCAAACTATGGCTACACCTTC | - | TRBJ1-2 | - | TRBV5-4
CASSQDGWGGTDTQYF | TGTGCCAGCAGCCAAGATGGTTGGGGGGGCACAGATACGCAGTATTTT | - | TRBJ2-3 | - | TRBV4-2
CASSLYGEPGETQYF | TGTGCCAGCAGCTTATACGGAGAGCCTGGGGAGACCCAGTACTTC | - | TRBJ2-5 | few | TRBV7-2
CASSELGPQYF | TGTGCCAGCAGTGAATTGGGACCCCAGTATTTT | - | TRBJ2-3 | - | TRBV6-1
CASSWGLAGTDTQYF | TGCGCCAGCAGCTGGGGACTAGCGGGAACAGATACGCAGTATTTT | TRBD2 | TRBJ2-3 | many | TRBV5-1
CASMDYSYEQYF | TGTGCCAGCATGGACTACTCCTACGAGCAGTACTTC | - | TRBJ2-7 | - | TRBV6-2/TRBV6-3
CASSLGQRGNIQYF | TGTGCCAGCAGCCTGGGACAGCGAGGGAACATTCAGTACTTC | TRBD1 | TRBJ2-4 | - | TRBV7-8
CASRGQGTDTQYF | TGTGCCAGCAGGGGCCAGGGGACAGATACGCAGTATTTT | - | TRBJ2-3 | many | TRBV6-2/TRBV6-3
CASSLSTGLGEKLFF | TGTGCCAGCAGTCTATCGACTGGGCTAGGGGAAAAACTGTTTTTT | - | TRBJ1-4 | - | TRBV6-5
CASGRGSRETQYF | TGCGCCAGCGGCAGGGGCTCGCGAGAGACCCAGTACTTC | - | TRBJ2-5 | few | TRBV5-1
CASSLQTSGLTDTQYF | TGCGCCAGCAGCTTGCAGACTAGCGGCCTCACAGATACGCAGTATTTT | TRBD2 | TRBJ2-3 | - | TRBV5-1
CASSVDERDEQYF | TGTGCCAGCAGCGTAGATGAGAGGGACGAGCAGTACTTC | - | TRBJ2-7 | - | TRBV11-2
CSASAGVGANVLTF | TGCAGTGCTAGTGCAGGGGTCGGGGCCAACGTCCTGACTTTC | - | TRBJ2-6 | few | TRBV20-1
CASSANRGSSYNEQFF | TGTGCCAGCAGCGCAAACAGGGGCAGCTCCTACAATGAGCAGTTCTTC | TRBD1 | TRBJ2-1 | - | TRBV11-3
CASSVGGPNTGELFF | TGTGCCAGCAGCGTCGGCGGGCCAAATACCGGGGAGCTGTTTTTT | - | TRBJ2-2 | once | TRBV7-3
CASNSGQGLLETQYF | TGTGCCAGCAACTCGGGACAGGGCCTCCTAGAGACCCAGTACTTC | TRBD1 | TRBJ2-5 | - | TRBV2
CSASLAGGLGEQYF | TGCAGTGCTAGTCTAGCGGGAGGGCTGGGCGAGCAGTACTTC | TRBD2 | TRBJ2-7 | - | TRBV20-1
CASSDRGSGVQETQYF | TGTGCCAGCAGTGACAGAGGTAGCGGGGTCCAAGAGACCCAGTACTTC | TRBD2 | TRBJ2-5 | - | TRBV2
CASSLRTVGTQYF | TGTGCCAGCAGCTTAAGGACTGTCGGGACCCAGTACTTC | - | TRBJ2-5 | - | TRBV7-2
CASSLVRGGGNEQYF | TGTGCCAGCAGCTTAGTGCGGGGCGGTGGCAATGAGCAGTACTTC | - | TRBJ2-5 | - | TRBV7-2
CASSLGGSLWEQYF | TGTGCCAGCAGTTTAGGAGGGTCCCTCTGGGAGCAGTACTTC | - | TRBJ2-7 | few | TRBV28
CASVTTGGTEAFF | TGTGCCAGCGTAACTACAGGGGGCACTGAAGCTTTCTTT | TRBD1 | TRBJ1-1 | once | TRBV2